This entry lists 13 T cell receptor beta chains sequenced from one sample in a study of metastatic and nonmetastatic thyroid tumors. TCRdb called clones again from the PCR reads with MiXCR. The data hold tens of thousands of clones, with roughly a fifth observed a single time. The entire patient cohort was treatment-naive prior to thyroid surgery. What was sequenced was blood. The receptors were sampled from a female donor with papillary thyroid cancer or a benign thyroid nodule (not recorded which). Some clones in this sample may be carry-over from other donors' samples.

This clone was recorded many times. The chain joins TRBV2 to TRBJ2-6; D is ambiguous. V was pared by 1 base and J by 4 bases, with 8 bases between. The CDR3 contains 15 residues. The germline V gene has CDR1 SNHLY and CDR2 FYNNEI. CDR3 coding DNA: TGTGCCAGCAGTGAAGAGGGTTCGGGGGCCAACGTCCTGACTTTC. This sequence encodes CASSEEGSGANVLTF.

This clone was detected ten times or more. This rearrangement joins TRBV7-3 to TRBJ1-1; no reliable D call. V lost 4 bases to trimming and J lost 10 bases, with 13 bases between them. In germline, CDR1 is SGHTA, CDR2 FQGTGA. CDR3 length: 12 amino acids. CDR3 sequence (DNA): TGTGCCAGCAGCTCTAACGGGAGGCGAGCTTTCTTT. This sequence encodes CASSSNGRRAFF.

The table lists this clone with many counts. This CDR3 is CASSPSRNTGELFF. Here the CDR3 DNA reads TGTGCCAGCAGCCCTTCCCGGAACACCGGGGAGCTGTTTTTT. The chain carries TRBV7-9 and TRBJ2-2; D unclear. Looked up from germline, CDR1 is SEHNR and CDR2 is FQNEAQ (reference sequence). The CDR3 is 14 amino acids. V was cut by 5 bases and J by 1 base, with 8 bases left in between.

This clone was found many times. The J gene is TRBJ2-7, the V gene TRBV13; 10 bases agree with TRBD2. Trimming at V came to 0 bases and at J to 6 bases, leaving 8 bases not matched to a gene. The CDR3 contains 16 residues. Germline CDR1 is PRHDT and CDR2 is FYEKMQ (reference sequence). CDR3 in DNA: TGTGCCAGCAGCTTAGGCGATCTAGCGGGAGCAGGCGAGCAGTACTTC. Its translation is CASSLGDLAGAGEQYF. Using reference TRBV13 and TRBJ2-7 for the parts outside the CDR3, the full variable domain is AAGVIQSPRHLIKEKRETATLKCYPIPRHDTVYWYQQGPGQDPQFLISFYEKMQSDKGSIPDRFSAQQFSDYHSELNMSSLELGDSALYFCASSLGDLAGAGEQYFGPGTRLTVT.

V and J are TRBV5-1 and TRBJ2-3; tentative D call: TRBD2 (5 bases). V was shortened by 0 bases and J by 0 bases, with 8 bases between the two germline ends. The V gene's germline CDR1 is SGHRS and CDR2 YFSETQ. The CDR3 contains 15 residues. The CDR3 DNA sequence: TGCGCCAGCAGCTTGGTGAGGGCGAGCACAGATACGCAGTATTTT. This gives the protein CASSLVRASTDTQYF.

The rearrangement uses TRBV20-1 and TRBJ1-2; a weak D match, TRBD1 (5 bases). Trimming shortened V by 5 bases and J by 9 bases, and 22 bases separated the two germline ends. The CDR3 runs to 14 residues. Germline V gene lookup returns CDR1 DFQATT and CDR2 SNEGSKA (reference sequence). CDR3 loop: CSASPWGLGQCYTF. The DNA for the CDR3 is TGCAGTGCTTCTCCATGGGGCCTGGGGCAGTGCTACACCTTC.

This clone was seen many times. The rearrangement links TRBV19 to TRBJ1-5, with 12 bases lining up with TRBD1. Germline V gene sequence: CDR1 LNHDA, CDR2 SQIVND (reference sequence). CDR3 length equals 17 residues. V shed 10 bases, J shed 2 bases, and the junction held 12 bases outside the gene matches. The CDR3, as DNA: TGTGCCACCCACTCCGGGACAGGGGGCTTGGGCAATCAGCCCCAGCATTTT. This translates into CATHSGTGGLGNQPQHF.

The CDR3 protein is CASSTRDRVPREQYF. The DNA for the CDR3 is TGTGCCAGCAGCACCCGGGACAGGGTCCCTCGGGAGCAGTACTTC. The V gene is TRBV7-2, the J gene TRBJ2-7; 9 bases align to TRBD1. Per germline, CDR1 SGHTA and CDR2 FQGNSA. The CDR3 loop spans 15 amino acids. V dropped 5 bases and J dropped 7; count of bases not matched to a gene: 12. Looking up the rest from reference TRBV7-2 and TRBJ2-7 gives the full variable domain: GAGVSQSPSNKVTEKGKDVELRCDPISGHTALYWYRQSLGQGLEFLIYFQGNSAPDKSGLPSDRFSAERTGGSVSTLTIQRTQQEDSAVYLCASSTRDRVPREQYFGPGTRLTVT.

This clone has at least ten counts. A read error is possible here, since a much larger clone lies one base away. The chain joins TRBV27 to TRBJ1-5; D is unresolved. Per the germline V gene, CDR1 is MNHEY and CDR2 is SMNVEV (reference sequence). V lost 6 bases, J lost 5 bases, and 14 bases lay in between. The CDR3 totals 14 residues. The CDR3: CASSLARLDQPQHF. CDR3 bases: TGTGCCAGCAGCCTGGCCAGGTTGGATCAGCCCCAGCATTTT.

This clone was recorded many times. A junction end diverges from the germline sequence, so it may reflect a read error. This chain links TRBV6-4 with TRBJ2-2; D is perhaps TRBD2 (6 bases). The CDR3 runs 13 residues. Germline CDR1 is MRHNA and CDR2 is SNTAGT. The CDR3 sequence is CASSDRNTGGLFF. The DNA for the CDR3 is TGTGCCAGCAGTGATAGAAACACCGGGGGGCTGTTTTTT.

This clone showed up just a few times. The genes are TRBV27 and TRBJ1-5; 10 nucleotides agree with TRBD1. This CDR3 spans 16 amino acids. CDR1 and CDR2 (germline): MNHEY, SMNVEV (reference sequence). With 6 bases clipped from V and 6 bases from J, the junction kept 11 bases outside the gene matches. CDR3 DNA: TGTGCCAGCAGCAAAACCGGGACAGGGGTTATTCAGCCCCAGCATTTT. Translating gives CASSKTGTGVIQPQHF.

This clone was observed at least ten times. The gene calls are TRBV10-2 and TRBJ2-2; 8 bases map to TRBD1. CDR1 WSHSY and CDR2 SAAADI come from the germline V gene. The CDR3 is 13 residues long. V lost 8 bases, J lost 2 bases, and 1 base stayed unmatched. CDR3 loop: CASGQGNTGELFF. The CDR3 DNA reads TGCGCCAGCGGACAGGGTAACACCGGGGAGCTGTTTTTT.

This clone was picked up many times. This rearrangement joins TRBV5-1 to TRBJ1-2; 11 nucleotides agree with TRBD1. The CDR3 is made up of 15 amino acids. Germline loops: CDR1 SGHRS, CDR2 YFSETQ. With V trimmed by 0 bases and J by 10 bases, 8 bases remained unmatched. The CDR3: CASSLAIGQGAVYTF. CDR3 sequence (DNA): TGCGCCAGCAGCTTGGCCATAGGACAGGGGGCGGTCTACACCTTC.